The present TCR beta chain was sequenced within a study of CD8 T cells in ankylosing spondylitis. The study's findings and limits: Roughly eight highly homologous variants made up a TCR beta motif that seemed to typify ankylosing spondylitis blood.

V shed 1 base and J shed 4 bases, with 8 bases lying between them. The CDR3 extends over 14 amino acids. Germline-derived CDR1 and CDR2 are LNHDA and SQIVND (reference sequence). The sample holds a few counts of this clonotype. Its antigen is still unknown. TCRdb re-derived calls from the 5' RACE reads in MiXCR, one entry per CDR3 protein. The sample yields fewer than 400,000 distinct CDR3 sequences, 20% to 25% seen once. The V call is TRBV19, the J call TRBJ2-1; D not resolved. The specimen sequenced was blood, either unsorted or a sorted T cell fraction (not recorded which). The sequence was collected from a male donor with ankylosing spondylitis. The CDR3 here is CASSIGDLYNEQFF. The CDR3, as DNA: TGTGCCAGTAGTATAGGTGATCTTTACAATGAGCAGTTCTTC.